In this sample, the clone carrying this TCR gamma chain is large. The CDR3 covers 12 residues. The germline V gene encodes CDR1 GITISATS and CDR2 ISYDGTV (reference sequence). V shed 4 bases and J 8 bases; nucleotides not matched to a gene: 8. Each case's genomic DNA was extracted from ten approximately 4.9-µm formalin-fixed paraffin-embedded scrolls. These data belong to a study of intestinal T cells in coeliac disease. LymphoTrack primers amplified TRG sequences from approximately 180 ng of biopsy DNA. TCRdb redid the clone calls on the multiplex PCR reads with CATT. This table has around 780 gamma-chain clones, 50% appearing once.

The sample taken for sequencing was a duodenal biopsy. The sequence came from a human donor with celiac disease. The rearrangement uses TRGV9 and TRGJ1 or TRGJ2. The CDR3 DNA reads as TGTGCCTTGTGGGAAAGCCGACATAAGAAACTCTTT. It translates to CALWESRHKKLF.